These T cell receptor beta chains were read from a single sample in a study of T cell responses to AZD1222 COVID-19 vaccine. Some clones are missing from TCRdb's copy, which holds only in-frame ones; the method was immunoSEQ multiplex PCR. Among roughly 160,000 clones listed, 93% were seen once. Sample: peripheral blood, taken on day 0 of AZD1222 vaccination. All receptors come from an adult in good health. CDR3s include the opening cysteine and the closing phenylalanine or tryptophan. The order of the fields is CDR3 length, clone size, V gene, J gene, D gene, CDR3 protein, CDR3 DNA. The D gene is left open where the match is weak. Size is omitted from some rows. Given values are once, few, many or a class for expanded clones.

11,-,TRBV10-1,TRBJ2-1,-,CASSAYNEQFF,TGCGCCAGCAGTGCCTACAATGAGCAGTTCTTC
13,-,TRBV6-5,TRBJ1-1,-,CASSPTSNTEAFF,TGTGCCAGCAGCCCAACCTCGAACACTGAAGCTTTCTTT
15,-,TRBV7-2,TRBJ1-5,-,CASSPRDGYNQPQHF,TGTGCCAGCAGCCCCCGGGACGGCTACAATCAGCCCCAGCATTTT
12,-,TRBV12-3/TRBV12-4,TRBJ1-2,-,CASSFGGEGYTF,TGTGCCAGCAGTTTCGGGGGGGAGGGCTACACCTTC
15,-,TRBV10-3,TRBJ1-6,TRBD1,CAISPQQGVGSPLHF,TGTGCCATCAGCCCTCAACAGGGGGTCGGGTCACCCCTCCACTTT
13,-,TRBV7-2,TRBJ2-1,-,CASSLGAYNEQFF,TGTGCCAGCAGCTTAGGGGCTTACAATGAGCAGTTCTTC
15,-,TRBV5-1,TRBJ1-2,-,CASRGFPQDLYGYTF,TGCGCCAGCAGAGGGTTCCCACAGGACCTCTATGGCTACACCTTC
17,-,TRBV11-2,TRBJ1-6,-,CASSLVVVEGYNSPLHF,TGTGCCAGCAGCTTAGTGGTAGTGGAGGGATATAATTCACCCCTCCACTTT
14,-,TRBV19,TRBJ1-5,TRBD1,CASSNTGGNQPQHF,TGTGCCAGTAGTAATACAGGGGGGAATCAGCCCCAGCATTTT
12,-,TRBV6-1,TRBJ1-4,-,CASSELSGKLFF,TGTGCCAGCAGTGAACTTTCTGGAAAACTGTTTTTT
14,-,TRBV4-2,TRBJ2-7,-,CASSQDDKEDEQYF,TGTGCCAGCAGCCAAGACGACAAGGAAGACGAGCAGTACTTC
14,-,TRBV7-2,TRBJ2-3,-,CASSFDWSGDTQYF,TGTGCCAGCAGCTTTGACTGGTCGGGGGATACGCAGTATTTT
14,-,TRBV5-1,TRBJ1-2,-,CASSVQITNYGYTF,TGCGCCAGCAGCGTCCAGATCACGAACTATGGCTACACCTTC
13,once,TRBV7-9,TRBJ1-5,-,CASSLGGSQPQHF,TGTGCCAGCAGCTTAGGGGGGTCTCAGCCCCAGCATTTT
14,-,TRBV13,TRBJ1-1,-,CASSPSSGLTEAFF,TGTGCCAGCAGTCCCTCGTCAGGGCTAACTGAAGCTTTCTTT
17,-,TRBV10-3,TRBJ2-3,TRBD1,CAISEYGSGQVAETQYF,TGTGCCATCAGTGAGTATGGGTCGGGACAGGTGGCTGAGACGCAGTATTTT
16,-,TRBV2,TRBJ1-5,-,CASSEIDRGGNQPQHF,TGTGCCAGCAGTGAAATCGACAGAGGTGGCAATCAGCCCCAGCATTTT
15,-,TRBV19,TRBJ2-7,-,CASSSISGDAYEQYF,TGTGCCAGTAGTTCAATTTCGGGGGACGCCTACGAGCAGTACTTC
16,-,TRBV19,TRBJ2-1,-,CASSIERLAPYNEQFF,TGTGCCAGTAGTATAGAACGGCTAGCGCCTTACAATGAGCAGTTCTTC
13,once,TRBV6-4,TRBJ1-1,-,CASSFGENTEAFF,TGTGCCAGCTCCTTTGGAGAGAACACTGAAGCTTTCTTT
14,-,TRBV24-1,TRBJ2-1,-,CATSDLTGTIGQFF,TGTGCCACCAGTGATTTAACCGGGACAATTGGGCAGTTCTTC
16,-,TRBV4-1,TRBJ2-5,-,CASSQASGSHQETQYF,TGCGCCAGCAGCCAAGCGTCGGGCAGCCACCAAGAGACCCAGTACTTC
15,-,TRBV7-9,TRBJ1-1,-,CASSLTQGDGTEAFF,TGTGCCAGCAGCTTAACGCAAGGGGACGGCACTGAAGCTTTCTTT
16,-,TRBV6-2/TRBV6-3,TRBJ1-1,-,CASSHQRRRDNTEAFF,TGTGCCAGCAGCCACCAGAGACGGAGGGACAACACTGAAGCTTTCTTT
16,-,TRBV9,TRBJ2-3,-,CASSPRGGQNTDTQYF,TGTGCCAGCAGCCCACGTGGAGGACAGAACACAGATACGCAGTATTTT
14,once,TRBV2,TRBJ1-2,-,CASILEGGYYGYTF,TGTGCCAGCATTCTTGAAGGCGGCTACTATGGCTACACCTTC
16,-,TRBV9,TRBJ1-3,TRBD1,CASSGGTGRSGNTIYF,TGTGCCAGCAGCGGGGGGACAGGACGATCTGGAAACACCATATATTTT
12,-,TRBV5-6,TRBJ1-2,-,CASSTDAYGYTF,TGTGCCAGCAGCACGGACGCGTATGGCTACACCTTC
15,-,TRBV11-3,TRBJ1-1,-,CASSWGWDGDTEAFF,TGTGCCAGTTCGTGGGGTTGGGATGGGGACACTGAAGCTTTCTTT
16,-,TRBV5-1,TRBJ1-4,-,CASSLDGGPTNEKLFF,TGCGCCAGCAGCTTGGATGGGGGGCCGACTAATGAAAAACTGTTTTTT
14,-,TRBV2,TRBJ2-3,TRBD2,CASTGGAFTDTQYF,TGTGCCAGCACCGGGGGGGCATTCACAGATACGCAGTATTTT
13,-,TRBV5-1,TRBJ1-5,-,CASSLGRGEPQHF,TGCGCCAGCAGCTTGGGAAGGGGGGAGCCCCAGCATTTT
17,once,TRBV7-3,TRBJ2-2,-,CASSVNTFVGNTGELFF,TGTGCCAGCAGCGTCAACACGTTTGTAGGGAACACCGGGGAGCTGTTTTTT
12,-,TRBV30,TRBJ1-1,-,CAWKVVGTEAFF,TGTGCCTGGAAAGTGGTCGGCACTGAAGCTTTCTTT
15,-,TRBV7-2,TRBJ2-4,-,CASSPNGPSKNIQYF,TGTGCCAGCAGTCCAAATGGGCCGTCCAAAAACATTCAGTACTTC
15,-,TRBV27,TRBJ1-5,TRBD1,CQILHRDSEDQPQHF,TGTCAGATCCTACACCGGGACAGCGAAGATCAGCCCCAGCATTTT